The rows below give T cell receptor beta chains drawn from one sample of a study of T-cell reconstitution after alpha-beta-depleted transplantation in children. TCRdb re-analysed the PCR reads in MiXCR, keeping a single row per CDR3 protein. The top ten clones hold about 25% of a sample with approximately 290,000 distinct CDR3 sequences, approximately 10% of them seen once. The material sequenced was peripheral blood, taken 180 days after TCRalphabeta/CD19-depleted stem cell transplant. These receptors all stem from a male patient under 10 years old who had a stem cell transplant for chronic granulomatous disease, so the T cells may come from the graft donor. Each CDR3 is given without its conserved first and last residue.

J gene: TRBJ2-3
V gene: TRBV29-1
CDR3 length: 12
CDR3 protein: SVGHRVNTDTQY

J gene: TRBJ2-7
V gene: TRBV7-2
CDR3 length: 14
CDR3 protein: ASSFRWSGGTYEQY

J gene: TRBJ2-1
V gene: TRBV6-1
CDR3 length: 12
CDR3 protein: ASSGTRRHNEQF

J gene: TRBJ1-5
V gene: TRBV19
CDR3 length: 13
CDR3 protein: ASSSTRQGDQPQH

J gene: TRBJ2-3
V gene: TRBV20-1
CDR3 length: 13
CDR3 protein: SARGPAASTDTQY

J gene: TRBJ2-2
V gene: TRBV29-1
CDR3 length: 9
CDR3 protein: SVMVTGELF

J gene: TRBJ2-3
V gene: TRBV20-1
CDR3 length: 17
CDR3 protein: SAKYASGGLNSLADTQY

J gene: TRBJ2-4
V gene: TRBV6-5
CDR3 length: 12
CDR3 protein: ASSYSVPGNIQY

J gene: TRBJ1-1
V gene: TRBV2
CDR3 length: 12
CDR3 protein: ASSLNRLNTEAF

J gene: TRBJ1-2
V gene: TRBV12-3/TRBV12-4
CDR3 length: 11
CDR3 protein: ASSLSFNYGYT

J gene: TRBJ2-4
V gene: TRBV11-2
CDR3 length: 13
CDR3 protein: ASSFLSAGGNIQY

J gene: TRBJ2-7
V gene: TRBV12-5
CDR3 length: 14
CDR3 protein: ASGPDNSGGFYEQY

J gene: TRBJ2-1
V gene: TRBV5-1
CDR3 length: 11
CDR3 protein: ASSGTGIFEQF

J gene: TRBJ2-1
V gene: TRBV20-1
CDR3 length: 15
CDR3 protein: SARQPVLAGSYNEQF

J gene: TRBJ1-3
V gene: TRBV12-3/TRBV12-4
CDR3 length: 13
CDR3 protein: ASSPLGVTGNTIY

J gene: TRBJ2-1
V gene: TRBV20-1
CDR3 length: 10
CDR3 protein: SLRAGDNEQF

J gene: TRBJ2-7
V gene: TRBV12-3/TRBV12-4
CDR3 length: 16
CDR3 protein: ASRKGLASDDRTYEQY